The TCR beta chain under discussion was sequenced for a study of shared clonotypes between healthy human individuals. This CDR3 has 15 residues. Germline V lookup: CDR1 LGHNA, CDR2 YSLEER. Trimming shortened V by 6 bases and J by 0 bases, and 11 bases separated the two germline ends. Clones were sequenced by immunoSEQ multiplex PCR, and TCRdb holds only the in-frame ones, with some missing. There are millions of clones in the sample; about 92% occur only once, and over 0.12% lies in the top ten. The sample consisted of naive CD4+ T cells sorted from blood. The subset denotes: CD45RA+ positively selected. This receptor was identified in a man younger than 35 in good health. The chain joins TRBV4-3 to TRBJ2-2; no firm D call. CDR3 sequence (DNA): TGCGCCAGCAGTCGGAGCGTCTCGAACACCGGGGAGCTGTTTTTT. As protein: CASSRSVSNTGELFF.